Each of the 16 T cell receptor beta chains below was sequenced from the same sample in a study of blood T cell repertoires in COVID-19. The data were produced by immunoSEQ multiplex PCR, yet TCRdb's version contains in-frame clones alone and is incomplete. The table records roughly 140,000 clones, around 87% of them present only once. Material: peripheral blood. The receptors were gathered from a human donor in a cohort sampled during active COVID-19.

The chain couples TRBV5-1 to TRBJ1-4; 8 nucleotides agree with TRBD1. V lost 4 bases to trimming and J lost 6 bases; unmatched junction nucleotides: 2. This CDR3 spans 13 amino acids. CDR1 is SGHRS and CDR2 is YFSETQ in the germline V gene. DNA for the CDR3: TGCGCCAGCAGCAGGGGACAGGATGAAAAACTGTTTTTT. Translation: CASSRGQDEKLFF.

The chain recombines TRBV2 with TRBJ1-2; D may be TRBD1 (5 bases). Between the trimmed V and J ends, which lost 0 bases and 0 bases, there was a span of 17 bases. From germline, CDR1 is SNHLY and CDR2 FYNNEI. The CDR3 length is 18 residues. The CDR3 reads CASSEALEDTPANYGYTF. CDR3 nucleotide sequence: TGTGCCAGCAGTGAAGCGCTTGAGGACACGCCAGCTAACTATGGCTACACCTTC.

This clone has just a few counts. The gene calls are TRBV5-1 and TRBJ2-3; 7 bases map to TRBD2. The CDR3 extends over 13 amino acids. The J segment lost 4 bases and the V segment lost 3 bases, leaving 2 bases of the junction unmatched. The germline CDR1 and CDR2 sequences are SGHRS and YFSETQ. The CDR3 DNA sequence: TGCGCCAGCAGCTCGGGACTATCAGATACGCAGTATTTT. Translated, it gives CASSSGLSDTQYF.

This clone was detected only once. V and J are TRBV27 and TRBJ1-1; 8 nucleotides agree with TRBD1. Germline V gene sequence: CDR1 MNHEY, CDR2 SMNVEV (reference sequence). The trim removed 0 bases at V and 2 bases at J, leaving 2 bases unmatched. This CDR3 has 15 amino acids. In nucleotides, the CDR3 is TGTGCCAGCAGTTTATCCACAGGGGGTAACACTGAAGCTTTCTTT. Its protein product is CASSLSTGGNTEAFF.

This chain links TRBV5-1 with TRBJ1-6, with D perhaps TRBD1 (5 bases). Germline-derived CDR1 and CDR2 are SGHRS and YFSETQ. V lost 5 bases, J lost 0 bases, and 9 bases lay in between. This CDR3 contains 15 residues. CDR3 nucleotides: TGCGCCAGCAGTAGACAGAGCTCCTATAATTCACCCCTCCACTTT. Its protein is CASSRQSSYNSPLHF.

V gene TRBV10-2 combines with J gene TRBJ1-3, with D possibly matching TRBD1 (6 bases). Trimming took off 10 bases at V and 0 bases at J, with 13 bases between the two ends. CDR3 length equals 14 residues. Per germline, CDR1 WSHSY and CDR2 SAAADI. CDR3 DNA sequence: TGCGCCACCCTAGGGGGAGACTCTGGAAACACCATATATTTT. Encoded protein: CATLGGDSGNTIYF.

This clone was detected only a few times. This chain joins TRBV5-1 and TRBJ2-2; D perhaps matches TRBD2 (6 bases). Trimming took 0 bases from V and 3 from J, leaving 9 bases between them. This CDR3 is built from 15 residues. Germline V gives CDR1 SGHRS, CDR2 YFSETQ. CDR3 loop: CASSLVSGHTGELFF. In nucleotides, the CDR3 is TGCGCCAGCAGCTTGGTTAGCGGCCACACCGGGGAGCTGTTTTTT.

The chain combines TRBV25-1 with TRBJ2-7; 7 nucleotides align to TRBD2. CDR1 is MGHDK and CDR2 is SYGVNS in the germline V gene. This CDR3 contains 14 residues. The V segment lost 1 base and the J segment 2 bases; nucleotides outside the gene matches: 2. The CDR3 loop is CASSEWGGAYEQYF. CDR3 DNA sequence: TGTGCCAGCAGTGAATGGGGGGGAGCCTACGAGCAGTACTTC.

Only one count was recorded for this clone. The chain carries TRBV29-1 and TRBJ1-3; 9 bases agree with TRBD1. The CDR3 loop spans 13 amino acids. Germline V lookup: CDR1 SQVTM, CDR2 ANQGSEA. After removal of 6 bases from V and 8 bases from J, the junction contained 8 bases not matched to a gene. The CDR3 is CSVNPGQGDTIYF. The CDR3 coding sequence is TGCAGCGTAAATCCGGGACAGGGTGACACCATATATTTT.

The V and J genes are TRBV19 and TRBJ2-3, with D perhaps TRBD1 (6 bases). Looked up from germline, CDR1 is LNHDA and CDR2 is SQIVND (reference sequence). The V end lost 0 bases, the J end lost 5 bases, and 12 bases lay between the germline ends. The length of the CDR3 is 15 residues. CDR3 sequence reads: CASSIEGGRLDTQYF. Here the CDR3 DNA reads TGTGCCAGTAGTATAGAAGGGGGTAGGTTAGATACGCAGTATTTT.

The chain recombines TRBV28 with TRBJ2-7; 11 nucleotides agree with TRBD2. Germline V CDR1 and CDR2: MDHEN, SYDVKM. CDR3 size: 16 residues. Trimming at V came to 2 bases and at J to 5 bases, leaving 8 bases not matched to a gene. The CDR3 loop is CASSLPSGGPRDEQYF. The CDR3 DNA sequence: TGTGCCAGCAGTTTACCTAGCGGGGGGCCAAGGGACGAGCAGTACTTC.

The V gene is TRBV5-1, the J gene TRBJ1-2; tentatively, D is TRBD1 (6 bases). CDR1 and CDR2 (germline): SGHRS, YFSETQ. This CDR3 is 14 amino acids long. V lost 4 bases and J 0 bases, leaving 10 bases between the germline ends. The CDR3 nucleotides read TGCGCCAGCAGCCTGGACAGTTCTAACTATGGCTACACCTTC. Protein product: CASSLDSSNYGYTF.

The gene calls are TRBV7-6 and TRBJ2-2; 7 bases are a match to TRBD2. Trimming removed 3 bases from V and 0 bases from J; junction bases left unmatched: 4. There are 16 residues in the CDR3. Per the germline V gene, CDR1 is SGHVS and CDR2 is FNYEAQ. As DNA, the CDR3 is TGTGCCAGCAGCTTGCGCGGGGGTGCGAACACCGGGGAGCTGTTTTTT. Amino acid sequence: CASSLRGGANTGELFF.

This clone was counted many times. This chain links TRBV14 with TRBJ2-3, with TRBD1 identical over 12 bases. Germline CDR1 reads SGHDN; CDR2 reads FVKESK. The CDR3 sequence is 16 residues long. Germline trimming cut 2 bases from V and 4 bases from J; bases unmatched to any gene: 4. In nucleotides, the CDR3 is TGTGCCAGCAGCCAATCGGGGACAGGGGGCCCAGATACGCAGTATTTT. As protein: CASSQSGTGGPDTQYF.

The chain recombines TRBV2 with TRBJ2-7; TRBD1 matches at 7 bases. This CDR3 has 14 amino acids. V was clipped by 5 bases and J by 2 bases; unmatched bases: 6. Germline V CDR1 and CDR2: SNHLY, FYNNEI. CDR3 sequence reads: CASSRDSTTYEQYF. The CDR3 bases are TGTGCCAGCAGTCGGGACAGCACGACCTACGAGCAGTACTTC.

V gene TRBV4-1 combines with J gene TRBJ2-7; 11 nucleotides match TRBD2. From germline, CDR1 is MGHRA and CDR2 YSYEKL. The CDR3 loop spans 16 amino acids. The trim removed 3 bases at V and 3 bases at J, leaving 7 bases unmatched. Here the CDR3 reads CASSQASGGPSYEQYF. For the CDR3, the DNA is TGCGCCAGCAGCCAGGCTAGCGGGGGGCCGAGCTACGAGCAGTACTTC.